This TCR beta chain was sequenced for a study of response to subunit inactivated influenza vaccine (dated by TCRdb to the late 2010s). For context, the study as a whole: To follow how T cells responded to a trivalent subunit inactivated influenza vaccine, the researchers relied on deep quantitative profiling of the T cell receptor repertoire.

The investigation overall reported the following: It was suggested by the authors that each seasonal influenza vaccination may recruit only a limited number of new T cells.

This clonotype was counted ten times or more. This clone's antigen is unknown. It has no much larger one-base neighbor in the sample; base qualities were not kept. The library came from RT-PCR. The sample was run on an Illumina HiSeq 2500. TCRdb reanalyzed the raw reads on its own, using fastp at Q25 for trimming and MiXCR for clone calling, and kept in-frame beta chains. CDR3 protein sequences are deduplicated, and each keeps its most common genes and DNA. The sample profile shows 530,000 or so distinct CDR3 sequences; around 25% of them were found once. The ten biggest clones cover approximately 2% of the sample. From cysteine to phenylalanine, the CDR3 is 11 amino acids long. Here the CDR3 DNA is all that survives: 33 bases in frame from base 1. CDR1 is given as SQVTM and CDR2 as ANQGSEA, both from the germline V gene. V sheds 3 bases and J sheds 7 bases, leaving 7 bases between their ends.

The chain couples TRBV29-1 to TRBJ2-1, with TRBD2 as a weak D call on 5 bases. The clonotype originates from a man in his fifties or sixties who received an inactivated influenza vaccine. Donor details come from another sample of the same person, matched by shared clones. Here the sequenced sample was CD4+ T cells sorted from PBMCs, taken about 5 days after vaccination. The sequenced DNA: TGCAGCGTTGATCGCGGGAATGAGCAGTTCTTC. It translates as CSVDRGNEQFF.